This TCR beta chain emerged from a study of metastatic and nonmetastatic thyroid tumors. None of the patients had undergone any treatment ahead of thyroid surgery. There are 12 residues in the CDR3. The V gene lost 6 bases and the J gene lost 4 bases, with 7 bases spanning the gap. CDR1 is MDHEN and CDR2 is SYDVKM in the germline V gene. Via MiXCR, TCRdb re-called the PCR reads. The repertoire holds around 44,000 clones, with more than 25% as singletons. This clone was seen a few times. The sequence came from a male donor with papillary thyroid cancer or a benign thyroid nodule (not recorded which). Some clones in this sample may be carry-over from other donors' samples. This rearrangement joins TRBV28 to TRBJ1-5; D not certain. The specimen was blood. The DNA for the CDR3 is TGTGCCAGCAGGGGTGGAAATCAGCCCCAGCATTTT. The encoded protein is CASRGGNQPQHF.